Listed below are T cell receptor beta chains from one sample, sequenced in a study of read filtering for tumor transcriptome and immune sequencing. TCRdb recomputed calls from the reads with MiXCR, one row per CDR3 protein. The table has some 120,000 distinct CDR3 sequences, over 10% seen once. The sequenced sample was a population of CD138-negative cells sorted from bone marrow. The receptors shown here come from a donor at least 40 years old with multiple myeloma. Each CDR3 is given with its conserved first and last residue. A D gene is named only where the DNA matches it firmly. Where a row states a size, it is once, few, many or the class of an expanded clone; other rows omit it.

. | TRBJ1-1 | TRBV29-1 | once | TGCAGCGTAGCGGTCCATGCGGACACAGAAGCTATCTTT | CSVAVHADTEAIF
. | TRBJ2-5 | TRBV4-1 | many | TGCGCCAGCAGCCGAGGGACCGCGAGGCAAGAGACCCAGTACTTC | CASSRGTARQETQYF
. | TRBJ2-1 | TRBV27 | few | TGTGCCAGCAGTTTAAAGGGCCTAGTCAATGAGCAGTTCTTC | CASSLKGLVNEQFF
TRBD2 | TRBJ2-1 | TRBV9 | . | TGTGCCAGCAGCGCTCGGGGACTAGCGGGGGGCACGGGTGAGCAGTTCTTC | CASSARGLAGGTGEQFF
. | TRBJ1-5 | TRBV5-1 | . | TGCACCAGCAGCTTAGGGGAGGGTGGCAGTCAGCCCCAGCATTTT | CTSSLGEGGSQPQHF
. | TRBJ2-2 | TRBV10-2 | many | TGCGCCAGCAGTGGATCCCCTAGCGTTTTTCGCACCGGGGAGCTGTTTTTT | CASSGSPSVFRTGELFF
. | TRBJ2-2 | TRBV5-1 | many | TGCGCCAGCAGCTTAAAGTTCCTCACCGGGGAGCTGTTTTTT | CASSLKFLTGELFF
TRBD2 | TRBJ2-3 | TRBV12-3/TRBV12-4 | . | TGTGCCAGCCATCCGGGACTAGCGGAGTATACGCAGTATTTT | CASHPGLAEYTQYF
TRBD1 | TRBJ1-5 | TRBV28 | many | TGTGCCAGCAGTCCAGGGGGTCGCAGCAATCAGCCCCAGCATTTT | CASSPGGRSNQPQHF
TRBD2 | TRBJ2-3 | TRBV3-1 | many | TGTGCCAGCAGCAAAGCTAGCGGGGGTGTCAATACGCAGTATTTT | CASSKASGGVNTQYF
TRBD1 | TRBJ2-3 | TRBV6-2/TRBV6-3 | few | TGTGCCAGCAACCGGGACAGGGGAACCCTCGGAGATACGCAGTATTTT | CASNRDRGTLGDTQYF
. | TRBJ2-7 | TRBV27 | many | TGTGCCAGCAGTCCTGGCGTAGGAGGGCCGCGGGACGAGCAGTACTTC | CASSPGVGGPRDEQYF
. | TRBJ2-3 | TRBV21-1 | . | TGTGCCAGCAGAGATTCAGACACAGATACGCAGTATTTT | CASRDSDTDTQYF
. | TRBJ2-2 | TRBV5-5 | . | TGTGCCAGCAGCCTGAGAGTGGGAGAAGCGGTCGGGGAGCTGTTTTTT | CASSLRVGEAVGELFF
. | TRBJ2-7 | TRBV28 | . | TGTGCCAGCAGTTCTCAGTTTTTCTCCTACGAGCAGTACTTC | CASSSQFFSYEQYF
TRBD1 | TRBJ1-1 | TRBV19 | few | TGTGCCAGTAGTCCGACGGGACAGGCACTTGGCGGCACTGAAGCTTTCTTT | CASSPTGQALGGTEAFF
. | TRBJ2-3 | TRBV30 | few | TGTGCCTGGAGTTCTGGGGGAGATACGCAGTATTTT | CAWSSGGDTQYF
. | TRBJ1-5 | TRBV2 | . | TGTGCCAGCTGCTTCGGGGGGGCCGGCAATCAGCCCCAGCATTTT | CASCFGGAGNQPQHF
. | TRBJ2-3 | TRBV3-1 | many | TGTGCCAGCAGCCGCATCGGGGGTGACACAGATACGCAGTATTTT | CASSRIGGDTDTQYF
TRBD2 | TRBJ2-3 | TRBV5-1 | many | TGCGCCAGCAGCTTGGCCCGGACTAGCGGGGCTGAAGATACGCAGTATTTT | CASSLARTSGAEDTQYF
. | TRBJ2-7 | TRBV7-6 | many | TGTGCCAGCAGCTTCGGACCCTCCTACGAGCAGTACTTC | CASSFGPSYEQYF
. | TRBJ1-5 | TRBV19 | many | TGTGCCAGTAGTATAGAATGGACGAGCAATCAGCCCCAGCATTTT | CASSIEWTSNQPQHF
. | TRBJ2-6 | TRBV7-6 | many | TGTGCCAGCAGCTTCCCCCCAGCAGGGACTGGGGCCAACGTCCTGACTTTC | CASSFPPAGTGANVLTF
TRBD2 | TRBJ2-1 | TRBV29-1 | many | TGCAGCGTGGGACTAGCGGCGCTTCTCAATGAGCAGTTCTTC | CSVGLAALLNEQFF
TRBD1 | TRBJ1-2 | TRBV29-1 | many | TGCAGCGTGGGACAGGGTGAGGGCTATGGCTACACCTTC | CSVGQGEGYGYTF
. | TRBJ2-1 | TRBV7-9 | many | TGTGCCAGCAGTTACGTTACTAGTTTGGTGCAGTTCTTC | CASSYVTSLVQFF
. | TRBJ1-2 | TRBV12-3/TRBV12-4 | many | TGTGCCAGCACTCCCACCTGGGCAAACTATGGCTACACCTTC | CASTPTWANYGYTF
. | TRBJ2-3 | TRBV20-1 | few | TGCAGTGCTAGAATAACAAGTTCCCCCAGCACAGATACGCAGTATTTT | CSARITSSPSTDTQYF
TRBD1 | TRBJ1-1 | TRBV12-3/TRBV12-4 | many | TGTGCCAGCAGCTATGGACAGGGAATGAACACTGAAGCTTTCTTT | CASSYGQGMNTEAFF
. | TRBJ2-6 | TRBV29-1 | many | TGCAGCGTTGTAATCGGATCTGGGGCCAACGTCCTGACTTTC | CSVVIGSGANVLTF
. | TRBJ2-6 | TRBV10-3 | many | TGTGCCATAAAGCCAGAGGCGGGGTCTGGGGCCAACGTCCTGACTTTC | CAIKPEAGSGANVLTF
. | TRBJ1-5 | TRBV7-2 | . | TGTGCCAGCAGCTTAGCAGGGAACAATCAGCCCCAGCATTTT | CASSLAGNNQPQHF
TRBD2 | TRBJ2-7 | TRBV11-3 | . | TGTGCCAGCAGCTTAGGTGCGGGAGTGCAGAACGAGCAGTACTTC | CASSLGAGVQNEQYF
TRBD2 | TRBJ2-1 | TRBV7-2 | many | TGTGCCAGCAGCTTAGACCCGACTAGCGGGAGAGAGAATGAGCAGTTCTTC | CASSLDPTSGRENEQFF
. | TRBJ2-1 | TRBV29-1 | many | TGCAGCGTTGAATCCACTATGGATGAGCAGTTCTTC | CSVESTMDEQFF
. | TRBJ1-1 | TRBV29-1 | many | TGCAGCGTTGAACGGCAGCCGAACACTGAAGCTTTCTTT | CSVERQPNTEAFF
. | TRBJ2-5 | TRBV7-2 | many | TGTGCCAGCAGCTTCGGAGCGCTCCAAGAGACCCAGTACTTC | CASSFGALQETQYF
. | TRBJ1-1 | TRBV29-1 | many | TGCAGCGTTGGGTCTCAACTACAAATTATGAACACTGAAGCTTTCTTT | CSVGSQLQIMNTEAFF
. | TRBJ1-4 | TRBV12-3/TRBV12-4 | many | TGTGCCAGCAGTTTGGGGGTAGAAAAACTGTTTTTT | CASSLGVEKLFF
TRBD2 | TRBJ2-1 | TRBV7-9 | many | TGTGCCAGCAGCTTAAGTCTAGCGGGAAGATATCGGAATGAGCAGTTCTTC | CASSLSLAGRYRNEQFF
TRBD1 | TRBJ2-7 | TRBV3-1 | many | TGTGCCAGCAGCCAAGGACAGGGGGCAAACGAGCAGTACTTC | CASSQGQGANEQYF
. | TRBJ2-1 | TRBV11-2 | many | TGTGCCAGCAGCTTGTTCGCGGGGGCCGGAGGTGAGCAGTTCTTC | CASSLFAGAGGEQFF
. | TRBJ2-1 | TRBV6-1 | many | TGTGCCAGCAGTCTCTCGGCAGCCATAAGCTCCTACAATGAGCAGTTCTTC | CASSLSAAISSYNEQFF
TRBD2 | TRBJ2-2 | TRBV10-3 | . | TGTGCCATCACCCAGATAGCGGGATATAACACCGGGGAGCTGTTTTTT | CAITQIAGYNTGELFF
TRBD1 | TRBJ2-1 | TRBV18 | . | TGTGCCAGCCAGAACGACAGGGGAACCCAATACAATGAGCAGTTCTTC | CASQNDRGTQYNEQFF
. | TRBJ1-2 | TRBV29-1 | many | TGCAGCGTTGAAACGGGGGAACAATATGGCTACACCTTC | CSVETGEQYGYTF
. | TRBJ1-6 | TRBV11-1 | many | TGTGCCAGCAGCACGGTGGATAATTCACCCCTCCACTTT | CASSTVDNSPLHF
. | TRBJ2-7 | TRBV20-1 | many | TGCAGTGCTACCAGGTCCTTGACCTACGAGCAGTACTTC | CSATRSLTYEQYF
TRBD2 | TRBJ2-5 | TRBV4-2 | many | TGTGCCAGCAGCCAACTTCCCGTAGCGGGAGTTGAGACCCAGTACTTC | CASSQLPVAGVETQYF
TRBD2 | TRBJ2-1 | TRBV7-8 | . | TGTGCCAGCAGCTTAAGGCCCGGGACTAGCGAGTACAATGAGCAGTTCTTC | CASSLRPGTSEYNEQFF
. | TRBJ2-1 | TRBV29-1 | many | TGCAGCGTTGCAAGGCTGGGCGGCCCCGGCGAGTTCTTC | CSVARLGGPGEFF
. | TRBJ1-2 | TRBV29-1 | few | TGCAGCACTAACGAGGGGTTGGCCTATTCGGTCTACACCTTC | CSTNEGLAYSVYTF
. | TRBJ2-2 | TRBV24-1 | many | TGTGCCACCAGTGAGGCTAGCGCGAACACCGGGGAGCTGTTTTTT | CATSEASANTGELFF
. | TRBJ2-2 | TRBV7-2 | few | TGTGCCAGCAGCCCCCTGGGAGAGCGGCCTATCCGGGGGGAGCTGTTTTTT | CASSPLGERPIRGELFF
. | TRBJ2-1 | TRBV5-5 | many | TGTGCCAGCAGCTCAATAGCGGAGCCTTACAATGAGCAGTTCTTC | CASSSIAEPYNEQFF